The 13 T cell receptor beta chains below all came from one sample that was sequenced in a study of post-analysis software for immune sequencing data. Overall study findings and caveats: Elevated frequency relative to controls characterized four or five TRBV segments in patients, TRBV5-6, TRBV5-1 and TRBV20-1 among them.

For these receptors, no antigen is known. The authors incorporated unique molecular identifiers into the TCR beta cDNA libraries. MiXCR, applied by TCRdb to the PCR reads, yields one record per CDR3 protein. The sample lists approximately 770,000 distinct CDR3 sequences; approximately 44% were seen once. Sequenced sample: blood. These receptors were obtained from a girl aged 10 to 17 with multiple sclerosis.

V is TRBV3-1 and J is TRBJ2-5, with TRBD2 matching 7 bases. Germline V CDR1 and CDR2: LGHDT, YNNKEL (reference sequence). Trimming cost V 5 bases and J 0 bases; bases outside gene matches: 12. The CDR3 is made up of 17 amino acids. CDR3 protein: CASSSNQAGVNQETQYF. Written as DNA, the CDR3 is TGTGCCAGCAGCTCAAACCAGGCGGGGGTTAACCAAGAGACCCAGTACTTC.

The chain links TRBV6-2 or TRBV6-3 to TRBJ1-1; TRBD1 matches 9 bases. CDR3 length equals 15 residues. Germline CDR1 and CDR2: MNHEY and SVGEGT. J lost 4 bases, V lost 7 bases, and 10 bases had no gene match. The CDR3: CASTYSGQGGTEAFF. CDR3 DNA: TGTGCCAGCACCTACTCGGGACAGGGAGGCACTGAAGCTTTCTTT.

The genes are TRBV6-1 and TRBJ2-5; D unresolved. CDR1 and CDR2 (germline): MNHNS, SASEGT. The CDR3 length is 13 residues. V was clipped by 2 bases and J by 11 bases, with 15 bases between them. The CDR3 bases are TGTGCCAGCAGTGAATCTTCGGGTTACGTGCAGTACTTC. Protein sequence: CASSESSGYVQYF.

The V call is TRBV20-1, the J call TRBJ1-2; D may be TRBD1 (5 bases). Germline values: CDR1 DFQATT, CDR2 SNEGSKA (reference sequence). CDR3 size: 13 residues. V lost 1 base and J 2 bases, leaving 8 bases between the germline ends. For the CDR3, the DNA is TGCAGTGCTAGAGCGACAGAGAACTATGGCTACACCTTC. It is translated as CSARATENYGYTF.

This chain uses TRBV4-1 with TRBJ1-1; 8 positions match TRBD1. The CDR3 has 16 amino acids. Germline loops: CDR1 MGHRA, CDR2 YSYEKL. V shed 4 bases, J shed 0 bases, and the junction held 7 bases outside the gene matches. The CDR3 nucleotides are TGCGCCAGCAGCCGAGAACGGGACAGGCTGAACACTGAAGCTTTCTTT. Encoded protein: CASSRERDRLNTEAFF.

Here the CDR3 DNA reads TGCGCCAGCAGCTTTCCGGGCTTAAATGAGCAGTTCTTC. The encoded protein is CASSFPGLNEQFF. This chain uses TRBV5-1 with TRBJ2-1; D gene unclear. This CDR3 contains 13 residues. Germline CDR1 SGHRS, CDR2 YFSETQ. The V end lost 2 bases, the J end lost 7 bases, and 10 bases lay between the germline ends.

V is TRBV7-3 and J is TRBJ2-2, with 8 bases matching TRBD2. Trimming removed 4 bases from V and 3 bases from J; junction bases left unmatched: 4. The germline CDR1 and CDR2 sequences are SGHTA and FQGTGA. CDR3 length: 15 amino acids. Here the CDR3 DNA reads TGTGCCAGCAGCTGGGACGGGAGGGACACCGGGGAGCTGTTTTTT. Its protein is CASSWDGRDTGELFF.

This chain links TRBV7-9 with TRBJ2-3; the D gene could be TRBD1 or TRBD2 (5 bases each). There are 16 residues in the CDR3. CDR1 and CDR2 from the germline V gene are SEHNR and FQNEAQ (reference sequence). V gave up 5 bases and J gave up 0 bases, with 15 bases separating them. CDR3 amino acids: CASSPQGGGSTDTQYF. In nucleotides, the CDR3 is TGTGCCAGCAGCCCCCAGGGCGGCGGGAGCACAGATACGCAGTATTTT.

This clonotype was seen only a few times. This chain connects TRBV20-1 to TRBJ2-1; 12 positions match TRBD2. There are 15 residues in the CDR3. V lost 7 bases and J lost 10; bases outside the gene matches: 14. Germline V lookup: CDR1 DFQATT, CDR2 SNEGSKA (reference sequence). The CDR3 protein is CSVPTSGRSHDEQFF. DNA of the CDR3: TGCAGTGTCCCTACTAGCGGGAGGTCCCACGACGAGCAGTTCTTC.

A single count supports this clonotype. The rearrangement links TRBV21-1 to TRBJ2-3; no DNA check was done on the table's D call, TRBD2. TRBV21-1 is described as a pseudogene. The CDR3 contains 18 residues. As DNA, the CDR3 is TGTGCCAGCAGCCCAAGGGGAGGGCGAGAAGGCCGCACAGATACGCAGTATTTT. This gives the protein CASSPRGGREGRTDTQYF.

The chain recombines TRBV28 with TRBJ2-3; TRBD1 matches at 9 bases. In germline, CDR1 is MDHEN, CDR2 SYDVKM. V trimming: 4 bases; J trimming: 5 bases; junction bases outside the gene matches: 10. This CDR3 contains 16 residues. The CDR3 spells CASSSEPVDRGDTQYF. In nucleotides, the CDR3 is TGTGCCAGCAGTTCCGAACCGGTGGACAGGGGAGATACGCAGTATTTT.

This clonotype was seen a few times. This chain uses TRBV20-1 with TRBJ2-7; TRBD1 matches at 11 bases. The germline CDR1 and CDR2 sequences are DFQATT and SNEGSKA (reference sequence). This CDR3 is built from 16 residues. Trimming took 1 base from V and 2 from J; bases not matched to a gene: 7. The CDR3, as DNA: TGCAGTGCTAGAGTCATGGGACAGGGGGTTCCCTACGAGCAGTACTTC. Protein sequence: CSARVMGQGVPYEQYF.

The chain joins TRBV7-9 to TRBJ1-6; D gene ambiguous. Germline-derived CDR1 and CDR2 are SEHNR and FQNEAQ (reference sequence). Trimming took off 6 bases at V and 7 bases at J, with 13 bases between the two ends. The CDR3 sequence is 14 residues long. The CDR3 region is CASRAGGGNSPLHF. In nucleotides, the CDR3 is TGTGCCAGCAGGGCCGGCGGAGGCAATTCACCCCTCCACTTT.